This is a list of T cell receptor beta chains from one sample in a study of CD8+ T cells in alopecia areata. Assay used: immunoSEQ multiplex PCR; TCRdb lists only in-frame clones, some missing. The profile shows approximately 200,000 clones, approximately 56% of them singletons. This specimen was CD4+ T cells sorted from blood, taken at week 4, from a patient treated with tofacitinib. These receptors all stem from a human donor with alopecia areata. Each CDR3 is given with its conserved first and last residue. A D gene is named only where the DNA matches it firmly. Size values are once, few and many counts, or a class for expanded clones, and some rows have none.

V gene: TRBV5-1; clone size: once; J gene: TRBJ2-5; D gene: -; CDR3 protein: CASVRDGRYQETQYF; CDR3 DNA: TGCGCCTCAGTCCGGGACGGGAGATACCAAGAGACCCAGTACTTC
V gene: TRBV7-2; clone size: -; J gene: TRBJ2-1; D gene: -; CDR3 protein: CASSLTATVLGNEQFF; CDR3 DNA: TGTGCCAGCAGCTTAACCGCAACCGTATTGGGCAATGAGCAGTTCTTC
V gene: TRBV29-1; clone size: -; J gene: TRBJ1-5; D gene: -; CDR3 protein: CSVEDQGPQHF; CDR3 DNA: TGCAGCGTTGAAGACCAAGGGCCCCAGCATTTT
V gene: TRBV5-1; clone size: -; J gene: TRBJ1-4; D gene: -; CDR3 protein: CASSLKGSNEKLFF; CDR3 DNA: TGCGCCAGCAGCTTGAAGGGGAGTAATGAAAAACTGTTTTTT
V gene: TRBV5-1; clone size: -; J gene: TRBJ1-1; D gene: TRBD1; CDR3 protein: CASRPQGQVDTEAFF; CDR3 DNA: TGCGCCAGCAGACCACAGGGACAGGTAGACACTGAAGCTTTCTTT
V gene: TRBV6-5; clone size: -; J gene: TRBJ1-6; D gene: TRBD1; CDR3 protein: CASRTGRYNSPLHF; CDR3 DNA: TGTGCCAGCAGGACAGGGCGATATAATTCACCCCTCCACTTT
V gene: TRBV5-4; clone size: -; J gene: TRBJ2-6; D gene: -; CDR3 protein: CASSFGLRRGGNVLTF; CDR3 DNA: TGTGCCAGCAGCTTCGGGCTAAGAAGGGGTGGCAACGTCCTGACTTTC
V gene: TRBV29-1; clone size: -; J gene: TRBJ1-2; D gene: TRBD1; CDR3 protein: CSVSQVGGWRGYTF; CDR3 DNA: TGCAGCGTCTCCCAAGTAGGGGGCTGGCGGGGCTACACCTTC
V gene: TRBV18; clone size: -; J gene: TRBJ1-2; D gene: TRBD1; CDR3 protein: CASSPGQEWSYTF; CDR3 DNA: TGTGCCAGCTCACCAGGACAGGAGTGGAGCTACACCTTC
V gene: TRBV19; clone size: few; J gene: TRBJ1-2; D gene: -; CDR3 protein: CASSIVRVEGYTF; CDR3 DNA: TGTGCCAGTAGTATAGTTCGGGTGGAAGGCTACACCTTC
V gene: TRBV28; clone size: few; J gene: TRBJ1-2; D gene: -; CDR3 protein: CASSLGVHLDYGYTF; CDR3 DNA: TGTGCCAGCAGTCTAGGGGTACACCTAGACTATGGCTACACCTTC
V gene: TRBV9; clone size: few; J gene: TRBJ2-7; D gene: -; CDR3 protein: CASSVGLGAYEQYF; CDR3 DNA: TGTGCCAGCAGCGTAGGTTTAGGGGCCTACGAGCAGTACTTC
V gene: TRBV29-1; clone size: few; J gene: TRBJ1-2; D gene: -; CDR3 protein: CSVVEQNYGYTF; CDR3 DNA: TGCAGCGTTGTAGAGCAAAACTATGGCTACACCTTC
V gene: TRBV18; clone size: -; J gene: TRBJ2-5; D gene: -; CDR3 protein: CASSPRLKETQYF; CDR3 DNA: TGTGCCAGCTCGCCTAGACTTAAAGAGACCCAGTACTTC
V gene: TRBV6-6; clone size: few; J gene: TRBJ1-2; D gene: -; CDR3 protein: CASSRQDYGYTF; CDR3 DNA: TGTGCCAGCAGCCGACAGGACTATGGCTACACCTTC
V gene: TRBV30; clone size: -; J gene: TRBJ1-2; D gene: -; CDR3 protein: CAWSGGTNYGYTF; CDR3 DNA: TGTGCCTGGAGTGGGGGGACTAACTATGGCTACACCTTC
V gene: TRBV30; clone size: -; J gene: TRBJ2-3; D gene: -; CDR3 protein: CAWGIGAQYF; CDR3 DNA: TGTGCCTGGGGCATAGGTGCGCAGTATTTT
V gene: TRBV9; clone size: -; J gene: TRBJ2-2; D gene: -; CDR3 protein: CASSVGPEGTGELFF; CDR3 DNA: TGTGCCAGCAGCGTAGGCCCTGAGGGCACCGGGGAGCTGTTTTTT
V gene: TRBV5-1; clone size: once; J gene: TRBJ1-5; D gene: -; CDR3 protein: CASSLGGTDQPQHF; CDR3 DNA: TGCGCCAGCAGCCTAGGAGGGACGGATCAGCCCCAGCATTTT
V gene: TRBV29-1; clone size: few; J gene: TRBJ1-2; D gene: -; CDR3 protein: CSVDRFNYGYTF; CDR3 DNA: TGCAGCGTTGACAGGTTTAACTATGGCTACACCTTC